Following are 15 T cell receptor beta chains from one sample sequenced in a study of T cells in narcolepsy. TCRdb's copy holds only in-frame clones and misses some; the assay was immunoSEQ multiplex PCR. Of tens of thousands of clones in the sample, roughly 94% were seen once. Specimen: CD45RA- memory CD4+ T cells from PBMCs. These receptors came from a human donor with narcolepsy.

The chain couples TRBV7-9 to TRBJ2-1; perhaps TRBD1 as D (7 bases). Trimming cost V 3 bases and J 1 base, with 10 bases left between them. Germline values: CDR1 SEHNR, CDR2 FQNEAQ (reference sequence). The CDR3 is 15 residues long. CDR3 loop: CASSFSGGSYNEQFF. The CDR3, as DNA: TGTGCCAGCAGCTTTTCAGGGGGGTCCTACAATGAGCAGTTCTTC.

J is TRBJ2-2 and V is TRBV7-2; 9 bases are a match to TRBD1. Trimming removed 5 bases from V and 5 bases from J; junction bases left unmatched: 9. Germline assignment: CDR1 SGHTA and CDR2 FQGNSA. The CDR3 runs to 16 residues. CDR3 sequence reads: CASSHNDRGLTGELFF. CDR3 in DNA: TGTGCCAGCAGCCATAATGACAGGGGGTTGACCGGGGAGCTGTTTTTT.

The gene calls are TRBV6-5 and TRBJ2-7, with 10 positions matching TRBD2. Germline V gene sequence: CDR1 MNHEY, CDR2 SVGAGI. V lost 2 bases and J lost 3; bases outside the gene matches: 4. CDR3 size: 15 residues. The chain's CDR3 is CASSYEPSGGYEQYF. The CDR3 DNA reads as TGTGCCAGCAGTTACGAGCCTAGCGGGGGCTACGAGCAGTACTTC.

The CDR3 region is CASSPMDRGSWEQFF. As DNA, the CDR3 is TGTGCCAGCAGTCCCATGGACAGGGGATCTTGGGAGCAGTTCTTC. V usage is TRBV28 and J usage is TRBJ2-1; 9 nucleotides align to TRBD1. The junction had 12 bases not matched to a gene; V was cut back by 5 bases and J by 10 bases. CDR1 and CDR2 from the germline V gene are MDHEN and SYDVKM. CDR3 length equals 15 residues. Full variable domain (missing parts from reference TRBV28 and TRBJ2-1): DVKVTQSSRYLVKRTGEKVFLECVQDMDHENMFWYRQDPGLGLRLIYFSYDVKMKEKGDIPEGYSVSREKKERFSLILESASTNQTSMYLCASSPMDRGSWEQFFGPGTRLTVL.

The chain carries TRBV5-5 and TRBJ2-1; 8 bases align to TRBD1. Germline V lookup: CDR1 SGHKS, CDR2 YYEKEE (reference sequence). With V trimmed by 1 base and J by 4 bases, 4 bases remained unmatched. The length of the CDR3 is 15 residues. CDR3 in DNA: TGTGCCAGCAGCTTGAACAGGGGGGAGTACAATGAGCAGTTCTTC. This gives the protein CASSLNRGEYNEQFF.

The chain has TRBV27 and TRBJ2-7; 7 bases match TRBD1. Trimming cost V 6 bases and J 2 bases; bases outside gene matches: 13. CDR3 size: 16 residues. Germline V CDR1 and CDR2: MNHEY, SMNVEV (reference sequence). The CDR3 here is CASRPKDRLGTYEQYF. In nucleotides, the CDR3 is TGTGCCAGCAGACCCAAGGACAGGTTGGGCACCTACGAGCAGTACTTC.

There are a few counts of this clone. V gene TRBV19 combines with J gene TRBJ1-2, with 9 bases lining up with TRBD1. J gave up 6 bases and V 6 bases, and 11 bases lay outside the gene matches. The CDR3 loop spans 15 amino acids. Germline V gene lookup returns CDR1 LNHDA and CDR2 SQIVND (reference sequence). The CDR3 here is CASRAGTGLSDGYTF. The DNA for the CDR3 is TGTGCCAGTAGAGCAGGGACAGGGCTCTCGGATGGCTACACCTTC.

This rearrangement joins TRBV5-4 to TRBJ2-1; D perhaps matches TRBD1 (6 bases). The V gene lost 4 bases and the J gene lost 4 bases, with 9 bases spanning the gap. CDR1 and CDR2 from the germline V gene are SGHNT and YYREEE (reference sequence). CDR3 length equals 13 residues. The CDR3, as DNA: TGTGCCAGCAGCCTCGGACAGTACAATGAGCAGTTCTTC. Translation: CASSLGQYNEQFF.

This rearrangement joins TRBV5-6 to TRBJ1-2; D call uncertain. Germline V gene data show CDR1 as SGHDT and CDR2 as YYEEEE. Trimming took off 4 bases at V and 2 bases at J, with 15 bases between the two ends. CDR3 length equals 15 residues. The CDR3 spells CASSQPGARNYGYTF. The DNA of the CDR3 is TGTGCCAGCAGCCAGCCGGGAGCACGCAACTATGGCTACACCTTC.

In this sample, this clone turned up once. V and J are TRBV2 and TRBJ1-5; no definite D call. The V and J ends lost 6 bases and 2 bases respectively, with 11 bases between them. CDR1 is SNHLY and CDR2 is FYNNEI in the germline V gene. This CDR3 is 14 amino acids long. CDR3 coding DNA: TGTGCCAGCAGGACAAATTCGGGCAATCAGCCCCAGCATTTT. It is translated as CASRTNSGNQPQHF.

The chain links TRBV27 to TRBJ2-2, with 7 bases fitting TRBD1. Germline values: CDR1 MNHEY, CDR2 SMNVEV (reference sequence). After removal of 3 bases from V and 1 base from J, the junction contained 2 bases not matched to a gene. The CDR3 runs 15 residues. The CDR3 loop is CASSLTGLNTGELFF. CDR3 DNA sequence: TGTGCCAGCAGTTTGACAGGGTTGAACACCGGGGAGCTGTTTTTT.

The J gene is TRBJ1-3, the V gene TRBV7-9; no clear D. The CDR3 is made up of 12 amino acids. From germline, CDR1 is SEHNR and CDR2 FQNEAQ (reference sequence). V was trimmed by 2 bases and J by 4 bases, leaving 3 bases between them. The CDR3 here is CASSLSGNTIYF. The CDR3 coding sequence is TGTGCCAGCAGCTTATCAGGAAACACCATATATTTT.

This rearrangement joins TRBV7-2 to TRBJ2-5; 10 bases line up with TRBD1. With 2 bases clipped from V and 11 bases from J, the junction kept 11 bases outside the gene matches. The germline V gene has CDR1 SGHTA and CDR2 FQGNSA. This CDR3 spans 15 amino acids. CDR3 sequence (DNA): TGTGCCAGCAGCTTACCGACAGGGGGCCCAAGAGAGCAGTACTTC. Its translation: CASSLPTGGPREQYF.

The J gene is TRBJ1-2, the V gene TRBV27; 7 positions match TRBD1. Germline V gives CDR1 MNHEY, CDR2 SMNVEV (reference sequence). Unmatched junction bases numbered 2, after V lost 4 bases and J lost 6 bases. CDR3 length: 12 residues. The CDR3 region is CASSSGGHGYTF. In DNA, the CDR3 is TGTGCCAGCAGTTCAGGGGGACATGGCTACACCTTC.

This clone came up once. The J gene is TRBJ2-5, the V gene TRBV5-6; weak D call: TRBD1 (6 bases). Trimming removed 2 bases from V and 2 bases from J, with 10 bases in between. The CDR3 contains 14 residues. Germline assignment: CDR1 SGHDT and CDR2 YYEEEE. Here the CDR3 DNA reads TGTGCCAGCAGCTTATTACAGGGACAAGAGACCCAGTACTTC. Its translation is CASSLLQGQETQYF.